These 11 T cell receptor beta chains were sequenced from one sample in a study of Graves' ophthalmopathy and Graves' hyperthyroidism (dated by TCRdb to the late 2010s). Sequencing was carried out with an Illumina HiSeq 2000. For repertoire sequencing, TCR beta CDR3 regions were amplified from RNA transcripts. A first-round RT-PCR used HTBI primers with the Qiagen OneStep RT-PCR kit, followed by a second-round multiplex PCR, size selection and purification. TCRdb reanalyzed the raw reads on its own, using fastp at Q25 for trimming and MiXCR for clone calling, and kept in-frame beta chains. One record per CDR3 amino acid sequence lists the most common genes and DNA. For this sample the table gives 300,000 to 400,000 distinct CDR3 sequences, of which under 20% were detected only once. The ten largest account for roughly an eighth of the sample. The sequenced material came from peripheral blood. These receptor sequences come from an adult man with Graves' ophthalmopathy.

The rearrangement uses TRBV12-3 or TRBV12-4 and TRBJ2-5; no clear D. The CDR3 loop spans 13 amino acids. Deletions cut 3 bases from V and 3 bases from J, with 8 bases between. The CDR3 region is CASSFLQKETQYF. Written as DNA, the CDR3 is TGTGCCAGCAGTTTTCTGCAGAAAGAGACCCAGTACTTC.

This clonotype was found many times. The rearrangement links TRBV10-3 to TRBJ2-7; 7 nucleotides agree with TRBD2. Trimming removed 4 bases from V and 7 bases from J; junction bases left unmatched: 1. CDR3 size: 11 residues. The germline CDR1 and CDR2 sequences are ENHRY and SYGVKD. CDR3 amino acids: CAISGGLEQYF. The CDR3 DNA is TGTGCCATCAGTGGGGGACTAGAGCAGTACTTC.

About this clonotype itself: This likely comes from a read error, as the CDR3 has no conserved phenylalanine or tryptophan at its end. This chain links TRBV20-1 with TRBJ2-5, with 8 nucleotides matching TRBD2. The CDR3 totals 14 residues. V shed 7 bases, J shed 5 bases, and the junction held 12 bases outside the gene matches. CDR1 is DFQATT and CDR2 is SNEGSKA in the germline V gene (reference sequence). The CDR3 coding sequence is TGCAGTGATAGGACTAGCCGGAGTTTCGAGACCCAGTACTCC. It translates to CSDRTSRSFETQYS.

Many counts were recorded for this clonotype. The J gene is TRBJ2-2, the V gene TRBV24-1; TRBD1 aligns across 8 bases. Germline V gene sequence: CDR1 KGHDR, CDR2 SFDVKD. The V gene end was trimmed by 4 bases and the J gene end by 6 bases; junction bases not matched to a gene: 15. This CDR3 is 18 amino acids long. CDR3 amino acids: CATSEPTGEASGPGELFF. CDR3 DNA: TGTGCCACCAGTGAACCGACAGGGGAGGCGTCCGGTCCCGGGGAGCTGTTTTTT.

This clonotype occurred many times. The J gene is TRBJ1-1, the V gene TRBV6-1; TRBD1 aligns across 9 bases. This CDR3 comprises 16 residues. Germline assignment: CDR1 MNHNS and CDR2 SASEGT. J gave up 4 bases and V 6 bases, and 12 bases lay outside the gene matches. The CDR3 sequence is CASRQGQGTASTEAFF. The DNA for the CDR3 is TGTGCCAGCAGACAAGGACAGGGGACGGCGTCCACTGAAGCTTTCTTT.

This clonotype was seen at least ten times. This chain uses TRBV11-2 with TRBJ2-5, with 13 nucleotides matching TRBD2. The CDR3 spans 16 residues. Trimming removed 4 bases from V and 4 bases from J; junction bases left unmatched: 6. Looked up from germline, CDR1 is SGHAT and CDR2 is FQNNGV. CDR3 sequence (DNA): TGTGCCAGCAGCTCATGGACTAGCGGGGGCGGAGAGACCCAGTACTTC. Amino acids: CASSSWTSGGGETQYF.

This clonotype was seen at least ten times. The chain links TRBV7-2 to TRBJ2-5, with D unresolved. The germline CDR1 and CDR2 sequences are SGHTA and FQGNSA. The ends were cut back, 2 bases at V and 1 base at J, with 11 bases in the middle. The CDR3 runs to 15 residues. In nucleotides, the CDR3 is TGTGCCAGCAGCTTAATGTCCAGGAGCCAAGAGACCCAGTACTTC. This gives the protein CASSLMSRSQETQYF. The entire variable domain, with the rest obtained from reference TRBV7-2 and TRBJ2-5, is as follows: GAGVSQSPSNKVTEKGKDVELRCDPISGHTALYWYRQSLGQGLEFLIYFQGNSAPDKSGLPSDRFSAERTGGSVSTLTIQRTQQEDSAVYLCASSLMSRSQETQYFGPGTRLLVL.

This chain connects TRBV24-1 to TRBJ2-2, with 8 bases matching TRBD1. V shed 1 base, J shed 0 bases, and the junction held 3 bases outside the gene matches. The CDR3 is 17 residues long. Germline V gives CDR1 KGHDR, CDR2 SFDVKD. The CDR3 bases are TGTGCCACCAGTGATTTCGGACAGGGAACGAACACCGGGGAGCTGTTTTTT. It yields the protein CATSDFGQGTNTGELFF.

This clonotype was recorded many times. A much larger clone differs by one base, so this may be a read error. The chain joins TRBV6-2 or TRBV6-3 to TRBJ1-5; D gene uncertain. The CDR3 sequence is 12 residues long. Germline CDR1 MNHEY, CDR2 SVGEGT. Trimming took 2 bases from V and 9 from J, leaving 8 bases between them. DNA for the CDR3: TGTGCCAGCAGTTACCACCCTCGGCCCCAGCATTTT. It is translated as CASSYHPRPQHF.

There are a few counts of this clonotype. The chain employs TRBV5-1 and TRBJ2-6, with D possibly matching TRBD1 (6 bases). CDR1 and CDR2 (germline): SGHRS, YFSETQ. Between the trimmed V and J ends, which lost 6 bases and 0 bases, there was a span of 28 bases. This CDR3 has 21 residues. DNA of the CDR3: TGCGCCAGCACCAGGACAGCCTTTGACACTTTGTTCAGCTCTGGGGCCAACGTCCTGACTTTC. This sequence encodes CASTRTAFDTLFSSGANVLTF.

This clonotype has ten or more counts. In DNA, the CDR3 is TGCAGTGTCGACCAGGGGGCAATACTCATGAACACTGAAGCTTTCTTT. Translated, it gives CSVDQGAILMNTEAFF. This chain links TRBV20-1 with TRBJ1-1; 8 bases line up with TRBD1. Unmatched junction bases numbered 13, after V lost 7 bases and J lost 0 bases. CDR1 DFQATT and CDR2 SNEGSKA come from the germline V gene (reference sequence). This CDR3 is 16 amino acids long.